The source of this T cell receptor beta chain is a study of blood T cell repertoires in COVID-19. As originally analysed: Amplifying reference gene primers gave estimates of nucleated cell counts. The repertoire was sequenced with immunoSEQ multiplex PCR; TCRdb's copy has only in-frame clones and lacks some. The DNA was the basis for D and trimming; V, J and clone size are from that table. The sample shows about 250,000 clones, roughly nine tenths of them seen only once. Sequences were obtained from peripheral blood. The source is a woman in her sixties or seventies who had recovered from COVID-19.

CDR3: CASSAAGAAYGYTF. CDR3 coding DNA: TGTGCCAGCAGCGCAGCAGGGGCGGCCTATGGCTACACCTTC. The chain has TRBV7-9 and TRBJ1-2, with D perhaps TRBD1 (6 bases). The V end was cut by 5 bases, the J end by 4 bases, with 14 bases between. The CDR3 is 14 residues long. From germline, CDR1 is SEHNR and CDR2 FQNEAQ (reference sequence).